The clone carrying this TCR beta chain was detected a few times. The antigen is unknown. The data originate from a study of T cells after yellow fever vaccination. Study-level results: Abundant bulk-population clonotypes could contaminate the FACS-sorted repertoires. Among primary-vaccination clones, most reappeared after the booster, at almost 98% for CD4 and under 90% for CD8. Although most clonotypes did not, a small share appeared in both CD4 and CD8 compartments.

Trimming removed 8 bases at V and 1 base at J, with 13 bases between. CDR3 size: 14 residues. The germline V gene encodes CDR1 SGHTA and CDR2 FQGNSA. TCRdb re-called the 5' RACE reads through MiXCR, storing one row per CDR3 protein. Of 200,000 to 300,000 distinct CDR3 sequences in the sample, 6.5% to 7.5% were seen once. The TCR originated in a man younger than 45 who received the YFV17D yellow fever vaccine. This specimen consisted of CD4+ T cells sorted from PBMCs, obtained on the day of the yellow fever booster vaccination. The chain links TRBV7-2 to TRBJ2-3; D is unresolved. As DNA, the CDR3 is TGTGCCAGCCGTTTAAGCGCGGGCACAGATACGCAGTATTTT. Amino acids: CASRLSAGTDTQYF.